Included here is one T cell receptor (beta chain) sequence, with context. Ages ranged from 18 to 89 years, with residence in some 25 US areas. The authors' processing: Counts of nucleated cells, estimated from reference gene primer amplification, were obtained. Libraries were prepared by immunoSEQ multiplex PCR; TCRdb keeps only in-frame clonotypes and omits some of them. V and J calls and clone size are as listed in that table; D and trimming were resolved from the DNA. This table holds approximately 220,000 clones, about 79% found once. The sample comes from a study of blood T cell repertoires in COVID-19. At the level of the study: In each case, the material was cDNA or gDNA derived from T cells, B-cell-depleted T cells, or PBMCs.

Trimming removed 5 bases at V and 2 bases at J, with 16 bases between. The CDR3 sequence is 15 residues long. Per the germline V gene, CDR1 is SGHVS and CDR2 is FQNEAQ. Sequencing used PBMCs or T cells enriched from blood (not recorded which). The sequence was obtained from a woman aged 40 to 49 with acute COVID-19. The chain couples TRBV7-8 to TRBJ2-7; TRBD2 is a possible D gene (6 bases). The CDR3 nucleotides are TGTGCCAGCAGCCCTGGGATAGCGGCCACCTACGAGCAGTACTTC. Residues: CASSPGIAATYEQYF.